Below are 17 T cell receptor beta chains sequenced from a single sample in a study of OX40 agonist ivuxolimab in advanced cancers. Libraries came from the immunoSEQ multiplex PCR assay. Imported from immuneACCESS, the table was reduced by TCRdb to in-frame sequences with V and J called. These copies leave out some clones; in studies compared against another copy, an unresolved V gene accounts for under half, and the cause of the remainder is not known. This sample has around 95,000 clones in its table, and approximately 89% of those were observed once. The biggest ten clones account for around 0.16% of the sample. The sample here was CD4+ or CD8+ T cells sorted from blood, taken in a trial of the OX40 agonist ivuxolimab. All receptors derive from an adult with an advanced solid tumor such as melanoma, head and neck, liver or kidney cancer.

The V gene is TRBV5-1, the J gene TRBJ2-1, with D unclear. Germline V gene sequence: CDR1 SGHRS, CDR2 YFSETQ. The length of the CDR3 is 12 residues. V was clipped by 2 bases and J by 7 bases, with 7 bases between them. DNA of the CDR3: TGCGCCAGCAGCTTTAGGGTTAATGAGCAGTTCTTC. The encoded protein is CASSFRVNEQFF. The whole variable domain, filled in from reference TRBV5-1 and TRBJ2-1, reads KAGVTQTPRYLIKTRGQQVTLSCSPISGHRSVSWYQQTPGQGLQFLFEYFSETQRNKGNFPGRFSGRQFSNSRSEMNVSTLELGDSALYLCASSFRVNEQFFGPGTRLTVL.

V and J are TRBV7-2 and TRBJ2-7; 13 nucleotides agree with TRBD2. This CDR3 comprises 19 residues. Germline values: CDR1 SGHTA, CDR2 FQGNSA. With 4 bases clipped from V and 2 bases from J, the junction kept 14 bases outside the gene matches. CDR3 loop: CASSSTGLAGDIRTYEQYF. CDR3 nucleotide sequence: TGTGCCAGCAGCTCCACCGGACTAGCGGGAGACATCCGAACCTACGAGCAGTACTTC. The entire variable domain, with the rest obtained from reference TRBV7-2 and TRBJ2-7, is as follows: GAGVSQSPSNKVTEKGKDVELRCDPISGHTALYWYRQSLGQGLEFLIYFQGNSAPDKSGLPSDRFSAERTGGSVSTLTIQRTQQEDSAVYLCASSSTGLAGDIRTYEQYFGPGTRLTVT.

The chain has TRBV6-1 and TRBJ2-1, with TRBD2 identical over 7 bases. This CDR3 has 15 residues. Per germline, CDR1 MNHNS and CDR2 SASEGT. J lost 9 bases, V lost 7 bases, and 15 bases had no gene match. Here the CDR3 DNA reads TGTGCCAGCACCAGAGGCGGGAGCGGCGTAGGTGAGCAGTTCTTC. This sequence encodes CASTRGGSGVGEQFF.

V gene TRBV7-8 combines with J gene TRBJ2-5; tentative D call: TRBD1 (6 bases). The CDR3 extends over 16 amino acids. V dropped 0 bases and J dropped 5 bases, with 16 bases sitting between them. The germline gives CDR1 SGHVS, CDR2 FQNEAQ. Here the CDR3 DNA reads TGTGCCAGCAGCTTAGCGCTTGGCAGGGGACGGGAGACCCAGTACTTC. Protein: CASSLALGRGRETQYF.

The chain links TRBV11-2 to TRBJ1-1, with 7 bases aligning to TRBD1. The germline V gene encodes CDR1 SGHAT and CDR2 FQNNGV. The trim removed 5 bases at V and 5 bases at J, leaving 8 bases unmatched. The CDR3 extends over 14 amino acids. CDR3 DNA sequence: TGTGCCAGCAGCCCAGGGGGGGGAGGGACTGAAGCTTTCTTT. Protein sequence: CASSPGGGGTEAFF.

Only one count was recorded for this clone. CDR3 sequence: CASSYSRAVNTEAFF. For the CDR3, the DNA is TGTGCCAGCAGTTACTCTCGAGCGGTGAACACTGAAGCTTTCTTT. This rearrangement joins TRBV6-5 to TRBJ1-1; D not certain. Germline V CDR1 and CDR2: MNHEY, SVGAGI. Between the trimmed V and J ends, which lost 0 bases and 0 bases, there was a span of 8 bases. The CDR3 extends over 15 amino acids.

The sample holds one count of this clone. The rearrangement links TRBV5-1 to TRBJ2-3; D may be TRBD2 (6 bases). Germline V gene data show CDR1 as SGHRS and CDR2 as YFSETQ. Deletions cut 4 bases from V and 1 base from J, with 13 bases between. The CDR3 sequence is 15 residues long. The CDR3 coding sequence is TGCGCCAGCAGCGTCGTGGGGGGTGGCACAGATACGCAGTATTTT. This codes for CASSVVGGGTDTQYF.

The chain couples TRBV10-3 to TRBJ1-2, with D possibly matching TRBD1 (5 bases). This CDR3 region has 15 residues. Trimming cost V 6 bases and J 5 bases, with 19 bases left between them. CDR1 and CDR2 from the germline V gene are ENHRY and SYGVKD. CDR3 protein: CAIRERDSVPYGYTF. The CDR3 DNA follows: TGTGCCATCAGAGAACGGGACTCCGTTCCATATGGCTACACCTTC.

The rearrangement joins TRBV5-1 to TRBJ1-3; D uncertain. Germline assignment: CDR1 SGHRS and CDR2 YFSETQ. The CDR3 sequence is 14 residues long. Trimming stripped 0 bases from V and 4 bases from J, with 8 bases between. The CDR3 is CASSLGSVGNTIYF. CDR3 DNA: TGCGCCAGCAGCTTGGGATCTGTCGGAAACACCATATATTTT.

The V call is TRBV18, the J call TRBJ1-5, with 7 bases lining up with TRBD1. Germline CDR1 reads KGHSH; CDR2 reads LQKENI. V lost 4 bases, J lost 2 bases, and 11 bases stayed unmatched. The CDR3 has 17 amino acids. This CDR3 is CASSQRTGGIGNQPQHF. CDR3 sequence (DNA): TGTGCCAGCTCACAAAGGACAGGAGGCATTGGCAATCAGCCCCAGCATTTT.

The chain has TRBV7-3 and TRBJ2-7; 7 bases align to TRBD2. CDR1 and CDR2 (germline): SGHTA, FQGTGA. V gave up 5 bases and J gave up 6 bases; unmatched junction bases: 4. This CDR3 region has 12 residues. The CDR3 protein is CASSRPGGEQYF. The CDR3 bases are TGTGCCAGCAGCAGACCGGGAGGCGAGCAGTACTTC. The full variable domain, its missing parts supplied by reference TRBV7-3 and TRBJ2-7, is GAGVSQTPSNKVTEKGKYVELRCDPISGHTALYWYRQSLGQGPEFLIYFQGTGAADDSGLPNDRFFAVRPEGSVSTLKIQRTERGDSAVYLCASSRPGGEQYFGPGTRLTVT.

CDR3 sequence: CASSEIWQEDQPQHF. The DNA of the CDR3 is TGTGCCAGCAGTGAGATTTGGCAGGAGGATCAGCCCCAGCATTTT. The chain has TRBV6-1 and TRBJ1-5; D uncertain. Germline V CDR1 and CDR2: MNHNS, SASEGT. The CDR3 has 15 amino acids. Trimming pared 3 bases from V and 5 bases from J, leaving 14 bases between.

The V call is TRBV9, the J call TRBJ2-5; D possibly matches TRBD1 or TRBD2 (6 bases each). The CDR3 runs to 13 residues. V was cut by 0 bases and J by 6 bases, with 9 bases left in between. Germline-derived CDR1 and CDR2 are SGDLS and YYNGEE. CDR3 region: CASSVEGGKTQYF. For the CDR3, the DNA is TGTGCCAGCAGCGTAGAGGGGGGAAAGACCCAGTACTTC. The full variable domain, with the rest looked up from reference TRBV9 and TRBJ2-5, is DSGVTQTPKHLITATGQRVTLRCSPRSGDLSVYWYQQSLDQGLQFLIQYYNGEERAKGNILERFSAQQFPDLHSELNLSSLELGDSALYFCASSVEGGKTQYFGPGTRLLVL.

This chain connects TRBV5-1 to TRBJ2-1; 10 positions match TRBD2. Trimming cost V 1 base and J 9 bases; bases outside gene matches: 7. The CDR3 is 15 residues long. The germline gives CDR1 SGHRS, CDR2 YFSETQ. The CDR3 nucleotides read TGCGCCAGCAGCTTGAAGTCTAGCGGGGGTCCTGAGCAGTTCTTC. Translating it yields CASSLKSSGGPEQFF.

The chain joins TRBV7-6 to TRBJ2-7; the D gene is possibly TRBD1 (5 bases). Germline V gives CDR1 SGHVS, CDR2 FNYEAQ. V was clipped by 5 bases and J by 3 bases, with 17 bases between them. This CDR3 has 15 amino acids. The CDR3 region is CASSPDSQGFYEQYF. CDR3 nucleotides: TGTGCCAGCAGCCCAGACAGTCAGGGCTTCTACGAGCAGTACTTC. Drawing the rest from reference TRBV7-6 and TRBJ2-7, the complete variable domain is GAGVSQSPRYKVTKRGQDVALRCDPISGHVSLYWYRQALGQGPEFLTYFNYEAQQDKSGLPNDRFSAERPEGSISTLTIQRTEQRDSAMYRCASSPDSQGFYEQYFGPGTRLTVT.

The genes are TRBV11-2 and TRBJ2-3, with 8 bases identical to TRBD2. V was pared by 5 bases and J by 4 bases, with 14 bases of the junction left unmatched. Germline-derived CDR1 and CDR2 are SGHAT and FQNNGV. The CDR3 is 17 residues long. The CDR3 spells CASSQERAGVRADTQYF. The DNA for the CDR3 is TGTGCCAGCAGCCAGGAAAGAGCGGGAGTAAGGGCAGATACGCAGTATTTT.

V is TRBV27 and J is TRBJ2-3, with 7 bases that match TRBD1. Germline CDR1 MNHEY, CDR2 SMNVEV (reference sequence). The CDR3 is 15 amino acids. V was clipped by 4 bases and J by 3 bases; unmatched bases: 7. The CDR3 DNA reads TGTGCCAGCAGTTCCTCTTACAGGGGTACAGATACGCAGTATTTT. Its translation: CASSSSYRGTDTQYF.